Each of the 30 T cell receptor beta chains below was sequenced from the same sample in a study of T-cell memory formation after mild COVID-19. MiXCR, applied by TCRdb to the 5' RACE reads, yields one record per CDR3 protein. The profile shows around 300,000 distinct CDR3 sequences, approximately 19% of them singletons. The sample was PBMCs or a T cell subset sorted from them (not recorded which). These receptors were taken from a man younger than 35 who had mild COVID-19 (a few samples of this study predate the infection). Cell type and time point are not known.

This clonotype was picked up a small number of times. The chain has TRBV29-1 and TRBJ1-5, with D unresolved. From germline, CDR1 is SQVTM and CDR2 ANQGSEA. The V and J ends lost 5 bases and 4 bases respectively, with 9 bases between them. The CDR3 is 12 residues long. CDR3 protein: CSVSDPNQPQHF. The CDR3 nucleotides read TGCAGCGTTTCAGATCCTAATCAGCCCCAGCATTTT.

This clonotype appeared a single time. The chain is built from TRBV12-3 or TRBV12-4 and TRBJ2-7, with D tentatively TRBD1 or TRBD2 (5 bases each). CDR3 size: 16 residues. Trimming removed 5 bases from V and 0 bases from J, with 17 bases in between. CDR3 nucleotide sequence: TGTGCCAGCAGTCCTCTTTGGGGGTATACCTCCTACGAGCAGTACTTC. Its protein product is CASSPLWGYTSYEQYF.

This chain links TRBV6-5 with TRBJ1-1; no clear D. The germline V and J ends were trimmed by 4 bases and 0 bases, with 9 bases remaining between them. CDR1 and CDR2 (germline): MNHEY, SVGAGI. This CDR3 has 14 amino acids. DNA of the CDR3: TGTGCCAGCAGTTCCCGGGAGCTGAACACTGAAGCTTTCTTT. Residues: CASSSRELNTEAFF.

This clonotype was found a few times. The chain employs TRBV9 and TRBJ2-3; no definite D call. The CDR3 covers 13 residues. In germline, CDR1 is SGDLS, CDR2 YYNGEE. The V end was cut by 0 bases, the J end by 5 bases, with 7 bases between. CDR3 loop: CASSVGVEDTQYF. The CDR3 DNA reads TGTGCCAGCAGCGTAGGGGTGGAAGATACGCAGTATTTT.

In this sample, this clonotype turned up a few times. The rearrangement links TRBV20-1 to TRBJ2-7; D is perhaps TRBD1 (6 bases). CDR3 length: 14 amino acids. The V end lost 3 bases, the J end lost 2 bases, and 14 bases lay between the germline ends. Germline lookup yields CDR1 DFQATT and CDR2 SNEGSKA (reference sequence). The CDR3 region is CSARESRGTYEQYF. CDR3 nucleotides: TGCAGTGCTAGGGAAAGTAGGGGGACCTACGAGCAGTACTTC.

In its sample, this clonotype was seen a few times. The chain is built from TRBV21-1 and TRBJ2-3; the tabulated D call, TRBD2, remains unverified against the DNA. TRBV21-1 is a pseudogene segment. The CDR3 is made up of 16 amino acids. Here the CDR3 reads CASSKDIGGHTDTQYF. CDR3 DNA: TGTGCCAGCAGCAAAGACATAGGAGGTCACACAGATACGCAGTATTTT.

The CDR3 loop reads CASTFSGTLGRNEQFF. As DNA, the CDR3 is TGTGCCAGCACCTTCAGCGGGACTTTGGGGCGAAATGAGCAGTTCTTC. The V call is TRBV7-6, the J call TRBJ2-1; 7 nucleotides line up with TRBD2. The CDR3 sequence is 16 residues long. CDR1 is SGHVS, CDR2 FNYEAQ, per germline. With V trimmed by 7 bases and J by 7 bases, 16 bases remained unmatched.

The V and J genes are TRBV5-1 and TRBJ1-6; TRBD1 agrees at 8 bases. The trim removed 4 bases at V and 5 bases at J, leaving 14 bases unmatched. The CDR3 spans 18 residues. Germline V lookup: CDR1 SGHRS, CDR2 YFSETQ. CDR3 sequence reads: CASSKGPGQVTNNSPLHF. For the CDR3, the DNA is TGCGCCAGCAGCAAGGGTCCGGGACAGGTCACGAATAATTCACCCCTCCACTTT.

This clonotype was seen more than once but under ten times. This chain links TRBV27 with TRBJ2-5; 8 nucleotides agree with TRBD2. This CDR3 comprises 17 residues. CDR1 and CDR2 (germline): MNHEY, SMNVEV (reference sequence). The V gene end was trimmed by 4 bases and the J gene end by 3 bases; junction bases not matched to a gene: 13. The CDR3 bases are TGTGCCAGCAGTTCCCTCCAGGCGGGGGGTAGAAAAGAGACCCAGTACTTC. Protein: CASSSLQAGGRKETQYF.

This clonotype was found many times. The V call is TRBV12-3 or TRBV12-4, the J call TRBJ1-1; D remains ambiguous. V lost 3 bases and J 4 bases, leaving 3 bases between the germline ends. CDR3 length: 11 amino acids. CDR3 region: CASSFGTEAFF. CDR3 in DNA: TGTGCCAGCAGTTTCGGCACTGAAGCTTTCTTT.

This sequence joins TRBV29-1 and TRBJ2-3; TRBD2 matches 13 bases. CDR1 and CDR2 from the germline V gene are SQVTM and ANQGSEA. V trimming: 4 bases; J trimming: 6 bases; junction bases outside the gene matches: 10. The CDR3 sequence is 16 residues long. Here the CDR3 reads CSVADGLAGEVDTQYF. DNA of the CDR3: TGCAGCGTTGCGGACGGACTAGCGGGGGAGGTGGATACGCAGTATTTT.

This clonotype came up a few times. CDR3 DNA: TGTGCCAGCAGCAACGGGACAGGGGGCTACGAGCAGTACGTC. It translates to CASSNGTGGYEQYV. The chain employs TRBV21-1 and TRBJ2-7; the table's D call, TRBD1, has no DNA check behind it. TRBV21-1 is shown as a pseudogene. The CDR3 covers 14 residues.

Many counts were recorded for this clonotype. CDR3: CASRPTSADTQYF. In DNA form, the CDR3 reads TGTGCCAGCAGACCGACTAGCGCAGATACGCAGTATTTT. The chain is built from TRBV6-5 and TRBJ2-3, with 8 bases fitting TRBD2. The CDR3 length is 13 residues. Germline CDR1 and CDR2: MNHEY and SVGAGI. The V and J ends lost 6 bases and 4 bases, in that order; junction bases with no gene match: 3.

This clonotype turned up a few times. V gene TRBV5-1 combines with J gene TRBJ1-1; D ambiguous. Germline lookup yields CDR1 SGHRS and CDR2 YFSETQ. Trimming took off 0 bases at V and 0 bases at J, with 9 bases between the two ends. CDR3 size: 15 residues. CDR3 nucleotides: TGCGCCAGCAGCTTGGGGACCAGCATGAACACTGAAGCTTTCTTT. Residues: CASSLGTSMNTEAFF.

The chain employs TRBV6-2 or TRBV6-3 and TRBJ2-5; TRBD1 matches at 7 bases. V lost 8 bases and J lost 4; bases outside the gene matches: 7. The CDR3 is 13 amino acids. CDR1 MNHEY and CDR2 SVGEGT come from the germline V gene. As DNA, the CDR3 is TGTGCCAGCGCCACGTCAGGGGGAGAGACCCAGTACTTC. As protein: CASATSGGETQYF.

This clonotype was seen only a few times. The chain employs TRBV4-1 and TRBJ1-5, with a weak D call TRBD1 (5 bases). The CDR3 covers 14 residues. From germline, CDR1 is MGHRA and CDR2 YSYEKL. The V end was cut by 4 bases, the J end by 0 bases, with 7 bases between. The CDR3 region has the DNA TGCGCCAGCAGCCCCGGGGCTAGCAATCAGCCCCAGCATTTT. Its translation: CASSPGASNQPQHF.

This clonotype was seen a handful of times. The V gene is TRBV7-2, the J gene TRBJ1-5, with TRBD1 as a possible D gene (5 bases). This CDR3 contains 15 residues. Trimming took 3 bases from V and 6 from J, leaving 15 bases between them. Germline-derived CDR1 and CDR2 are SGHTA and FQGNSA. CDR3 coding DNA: TGTGCCAGCAGCTTGAGGGCAGGGCTATTTCAGCCCCAGCATTTT. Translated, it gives CASSLRAGLFQPQHF. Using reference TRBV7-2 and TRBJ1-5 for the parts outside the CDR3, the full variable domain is GAGVSQSPSNKVTEKGKDVELRCDPISGHTALYWYRQSLGQGLEFLIYFQGNSAPDKSGLPSDRFSAERTGGSVSTLTIQRTQQEDSAVYLCASSLRAGLFQPQHFGDGTRLSIL.

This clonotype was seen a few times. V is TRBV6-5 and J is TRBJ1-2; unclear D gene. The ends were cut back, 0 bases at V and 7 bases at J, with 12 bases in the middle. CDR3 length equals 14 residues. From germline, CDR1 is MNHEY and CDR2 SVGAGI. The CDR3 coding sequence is TGTGCCAGCAGTTACTCCGCAGCTTCAAGTGGCTACACCTTC. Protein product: CASSYSAASSGYTF.

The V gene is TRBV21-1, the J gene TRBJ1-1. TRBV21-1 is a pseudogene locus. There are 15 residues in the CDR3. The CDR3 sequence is CASSPGSFRDTEAFF. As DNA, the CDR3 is TGTGCCAGCAGCCCTGGCTCGTTTAGGGACACTGAAGCTTTCTTT.

CDR3: CASSQSWTGTSSTDTQYF. The CDR3 DNA is TGCGCCAGCAGCCAATCATGGACAGGGACTTCTAGCACAGATACGCAGTATTTT. The rearrangement joins TRBV4-1 to TRBJ2-3, with 8 positions matching TRBD1. This CDR3 spans 18 amino acids. V gave up 2 bases and J gave up 0 bases; unmatched junction bases: 10. CDR1 is MGHRA, CDR2 YSYEKL, per germline.

The CDR3 DNA reads as TGTGCCAGCAGCATACTAGCGGCAGATACGCAGTATTTT. Protein sequence: CASSILAADTQYF. The rearrangement uses TRBV7-2 and TRBJ2-3, with TRBD2 matching over 8 bases. The CDR3 spans 13 residues. Germline V gene data show CDR1 as SGHTA and CDR2 as FQGNSA. V was pared by 5 bases and J by 4 bases, with 2 bases of the junction left unmatched.

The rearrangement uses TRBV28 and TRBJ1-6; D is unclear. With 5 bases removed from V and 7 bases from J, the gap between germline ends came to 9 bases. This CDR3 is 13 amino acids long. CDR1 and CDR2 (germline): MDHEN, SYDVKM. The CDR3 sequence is CASSQARNSPLHF. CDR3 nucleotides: TGTGCCAGCAGTCAAGCGAGGAATTCACCCCTCCACTTT.

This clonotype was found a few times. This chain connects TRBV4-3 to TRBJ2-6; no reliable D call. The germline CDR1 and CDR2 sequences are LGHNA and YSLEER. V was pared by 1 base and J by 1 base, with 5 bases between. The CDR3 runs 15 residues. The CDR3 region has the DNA TGCGCCAGCAGCCAAGCGAATTCTGGGGCCAACGTCCTGACTTTC. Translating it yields CASSQANSGANVLTF.

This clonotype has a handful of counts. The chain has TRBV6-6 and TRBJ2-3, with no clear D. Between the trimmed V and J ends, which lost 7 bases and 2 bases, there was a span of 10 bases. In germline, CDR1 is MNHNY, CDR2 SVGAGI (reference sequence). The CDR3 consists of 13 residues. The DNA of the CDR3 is TGTGCCAGCACCCTCGGTCCCACAGATACGCAGTATTTT. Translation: CASTLGPTDTQYF.

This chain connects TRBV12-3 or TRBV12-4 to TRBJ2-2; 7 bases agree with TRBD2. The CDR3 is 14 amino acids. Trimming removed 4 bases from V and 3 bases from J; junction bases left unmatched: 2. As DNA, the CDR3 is TGTGCCAGCAGTTCCACTAGCGACACCGGGGAGCTGTTTTTT. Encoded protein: CASSSTSDTGELFF.

This chain's CDR3 is CATSPPGAGGLNEQFF. CDR3 sequence (DNA): TGTGCCACCAGTCCACCCGGGGCGGGGGGGCTTAATGAGCAGTTCTTC. The chain recombines TRBV24-1 with TRBJ2-1; 9 bases are a match to TRBD2. The ends lost 6 bases at V and 7 bases at J; junction bases unmatched: 12. This CDR3 comprises 16 residues. Germline CDR1 and CDR2: KGHDR and SFDVKD.

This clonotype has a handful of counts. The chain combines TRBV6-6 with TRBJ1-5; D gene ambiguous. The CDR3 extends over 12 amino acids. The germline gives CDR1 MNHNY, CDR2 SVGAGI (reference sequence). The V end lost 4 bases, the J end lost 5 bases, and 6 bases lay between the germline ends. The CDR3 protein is CASSFGDQPQHF. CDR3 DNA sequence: TGTGCCAGCAGTTTTGGGGATCAGCCCCAGCATTTT.

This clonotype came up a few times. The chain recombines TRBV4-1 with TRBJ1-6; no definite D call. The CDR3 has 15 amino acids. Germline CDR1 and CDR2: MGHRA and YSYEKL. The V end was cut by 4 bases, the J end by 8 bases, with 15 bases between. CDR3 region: CASSRPTRIDSPLHF. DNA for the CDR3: TGCGCCAGCAGCCGCCCGACTCGGATAGATTCACCCCTCCACTTT.

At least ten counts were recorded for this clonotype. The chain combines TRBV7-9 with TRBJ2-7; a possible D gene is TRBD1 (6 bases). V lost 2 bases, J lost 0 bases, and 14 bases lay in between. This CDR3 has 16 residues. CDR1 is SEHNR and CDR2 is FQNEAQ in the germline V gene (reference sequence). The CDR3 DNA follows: TGTGCCAGCAGCTTACCCCCGGGACACCCCTCCTACGAGCAGTACTTC. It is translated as CASSLPPGHPSYEQYF. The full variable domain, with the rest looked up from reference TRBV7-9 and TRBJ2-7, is DTGVSQNPRHKITKRGQNVTFRCDPISEHNRLYWYRQTLGQGPEFLTYFQNEAQLEKSRLLSDRFSAERPKGSFSTLEIQRTEQGDSAMYLCASSLPPGHPSYEQYFGPGTRLTVT.

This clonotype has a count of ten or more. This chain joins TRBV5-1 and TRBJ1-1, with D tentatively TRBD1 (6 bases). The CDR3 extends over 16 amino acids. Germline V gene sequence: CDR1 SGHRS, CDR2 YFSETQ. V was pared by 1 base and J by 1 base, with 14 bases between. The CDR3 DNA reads TGCGCCAGCAGCTTGCGCAGGGGAGGCGAGAACACTGAAGCTTTCTTT. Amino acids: CASSLRRGGENTEAFF.